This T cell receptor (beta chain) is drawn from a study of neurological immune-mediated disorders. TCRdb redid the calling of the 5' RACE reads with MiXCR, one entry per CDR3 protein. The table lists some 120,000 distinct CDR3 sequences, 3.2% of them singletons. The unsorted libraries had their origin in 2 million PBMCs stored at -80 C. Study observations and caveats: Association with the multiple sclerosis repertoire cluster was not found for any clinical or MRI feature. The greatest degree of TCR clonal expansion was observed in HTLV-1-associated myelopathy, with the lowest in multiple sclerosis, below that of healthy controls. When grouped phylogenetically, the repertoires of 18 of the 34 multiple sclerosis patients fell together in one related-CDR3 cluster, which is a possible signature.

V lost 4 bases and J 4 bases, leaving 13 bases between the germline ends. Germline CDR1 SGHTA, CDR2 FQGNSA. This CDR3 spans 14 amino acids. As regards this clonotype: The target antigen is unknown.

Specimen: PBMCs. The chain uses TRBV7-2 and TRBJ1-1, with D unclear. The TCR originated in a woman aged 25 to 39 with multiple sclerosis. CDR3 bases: TGTGCCAGCAGCTCAACCCTGGAGGGCACTGAAGCTTTCTTT. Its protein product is CASSSTLEGTEAFF.